The sequence of this T cell receptor (beta chain) was determined in a study of cytomegalovirus exposure and HLA in healthy donors. V shed 1 base and J shed 7 bases, with 10 bases lying between them. The germline V gene encodes CDR1 SQVTM and CDR2 ANQGSEA. The CDR3 runs 12 residues. The primer mix had 60 Vbeta and 13 Jbeta primers. Repertoires were generated with immunoSEQ multiplex PCR, while TCRdb's copy carries only in-frame clones and drops some. The repertoire consists of roughly 54,000 clones, with roughly four fifths occurring once and the leading ten covering about 3.1%. Study observations and caveats: Follow-up analysis found HLA locus-dependent TCR association rates, highest for DRB1 and lowest for HLA-C. Later analysis reportedly placed an Asian-associated ancestry cluster below the approximately 680-donor mean in N-insertions. Reported findings show TCR beta sequences accurately forecast HLA-A and HLA-B alleles in most subjects.

Points on this clone: No antigen is known for it.

The receptor comes from a man aged 50 or older in good health and CMV-seronegative. The chain links TRBV29-1 to TRBJ1-1, with D hard to call. Source material: PBMCs. The CDR3 reads CSVEGSRYEAFF. In DNA, the CDR3 is TGCAGCGTTGAAGGTTCCAGATATGAAGCTTTCTTT.